These 14 T cell receptor beta chains originate from one sample sequenced in a study of pediatric ulcerative colitis. The rectum was sampled with one to two pinch biopsies at colonoscopy. Measured with immunoSEQ multiplex PCR; TCRdb has only the in-frame clones, and not every one. Of 30,000 to 45,000 clones detected, 55% to 85% appear once; the ten largest clones hold around 0.7%. Sequencing was performed on gut tissue. The receptor set was obtained from a boy between 10 and 17 years old with moderate ulcerative colitis.

The chain links TRBV28 to TRBJ2-7; D gene uncertain. Germline CDR1 MDHEN, CDR2 SYDVKM. The CDR3 consists of 13 residues. Trimming removed 5 bases at V and 3 bases at J, with 11 bases between. CDR3 region: CASSAPVFYEQYF. The CDR3 DNA reads TGTGCCAGCAGTGCCCCTGTCTTCTACGAGCAGTACTTC.

This clone was detected a few times. The CDR3 DNA reads as TGCGCCAGCAGTGCTGGGAATTCATTCTACGAGCAGTACTTC. This codes for CASSAGNSFYEQYF. J is TRBJ2-7 and V is TRBV10-2; D gene ambiguous. Germline V gives CDR1 WSHSY, CDR2 SAAADI. Trimming shortened V by 4 bases and J by 3 bases, and 13 bases separated the two germline ends. The CDR3 is 14 residues long.

A few counts support this clone. DNA for the CDR3: TGCAGCGTTAGCGGGGCGACGACTGGCTACACCTTC. Translating gives CSVSGATTGYTF. This chain links TRBV29-1 with TRBJ1-2, with a tentative D call TRBD1 (5 bases). The CDR3 consists of 12 residues. Germline V CDR1 and CDR2: SQVTM, ANQGSEA. V lost 5 bases and J lost 7, with 14 bases in between.

The chain uses TRBV6-5 and TRBJ2-1; D is possibly TRBD2 (7 bases). Germline V gives CDR1 MNHEY, CDR2 SVGAGI. V lost 6 bases and J lost 10, with 22 bases in between. This CDR3 is 15 amino acids long. The CDR3 sequence: CASSPSGGSYGEQFF. In DNA, the CDR3 is TGTGCCAGCAGCCCCTCGGGGGGCTCCTATGGAGAGCAGTTCTTC.

The chain uses TRBV7-3 and TRBJ2-1; 14 positions agree with TRBD2. V lost 5 bases to trimming and J lost 7 bases; unmatched junction nucleotides: 4. The germline gives CDR1 SGHTA, CDR2 FQGTGA. CDR3 size: 15 residues. In nucleotides, the CDR3 is TGTGCCAGCAGCGCGACTAGCGGGGGGGCAAATGAGCAGTTCTTC. This sequence encodes CASSATSGGANEQFF.

This chain links TRBV5-1 with TRBJ1-2, with 10 bases that match TRBD1. The trim removed 4 bases at V and 1 base at J, leaving 7 bases unmatched. Germline CDR1 reads SGHRS; CDR2 reads YFSETQ. CDR3 length equals 16 residues. The CDR3 region is CASSRGTGDGNYGYTF. The CDR3 region has the DNA TGCGCCAGCAGCCGAGGGACAGGGGACGGTAACTATGGCTACACCTTC.

The genes are TRBV5-5 and TRBJ2-7; no definite D call. Trimming removed 2 bases at V and 6 bases at J, with 12 bases between. The germline V gene has CDR1 SGHKS and CDR2 YYEKEE (reference sequence). The CDR3 is 13 residues long. CDR3 residues: CASSLLGIGEQYF. The DNA of the CDR3 is TGTGCCAGCAGCTTACTGGGAATTGGCGAGCAGTACTTC.

This sequence joins TRBV1 and TRBJ2-7. TRBV1 is tagged as a pseudogene. The CDR3 contains 16 residues. Here the CDR3 DNA reads TGCACCAGCAGCCTCCCGATTAGGGCCGCGATTGGAGAGCAGTACTTC. Encoded protein: CTSSLPIRAAIGEQYF.

The chain uses TRBV28 and TRBJ1-4, with a tentative D call TRBD1 (5 bases). The germline CDR1 and CDR2 sequences are MDHEN and SYDVKM. CDR3 length: 18 residues. Trimming took off 1 base at V and 0 bases at J, with 15 bases between the two ends. Written as DNA, the CDR3 is TGTGCCAGCAGTTTATTTTGGGGGAGACTAGCAACTAATGAAAAACTGTTTTTT. Residues: CASSLFWGRLATNEKLFF.

The V and J genes are TRBV5-5 and TRBJ2-1; 9 bases agree with TRBD1. The germline CDR1 and CDR2 sequences are SGHKS and YYEKEE (reference sequence). The CDR3 extends over 16 amino acids. Unmatched junction bases numbered 6, after V lost 3 bases and J lost 2 bases. The chain's CDR3 is CASSSLRDRAYNEQFF. As DNA, the CDR3 is TGTGCCAGCAGCTCCCTCCGGGACAGGGCCTACAATGAGCAGTTCTTC.

The V and J genes are TRBV28 and TRBJ1-6; D possibly corresponds to TRBD1 (5 bases). V was trimmed by 2 bases and J by 10 bases, leaving 15 bases between them. In germline, CDR1 is MDHEN, CDR2 SYDVKM. The CDR3 is 15 amino acids. In nucleotides, the CDR3 is TGTGCCAGCAGTTTAAGGCCCCCAGGGCGATCACCCCTCCACTTT. Translated, it gives CASSLRPPGRSPLHF.

This clone was detected a few times. The J gene is TRBJ2-3, the V gene TRBV10-3; D possibly corresponds to TRBD2 (5 bases). Trimming removed 2 bases from V and 5 bases from J, with 11 bases in between. Per germline, CDR1 ENHRY and CDR2 SYGVKD. There are 14 residues in the CDR3. The CDR3: CAISEMLAGDTQYF. The DNA for the CDR3 is TGTGCCATCAGTGAGATGTTGGCGGGAGATACGCAGTATTTT.

This chain links TRBV5-1 with TRBJ2-1; 8 nucleotides align to TRBD2. CDR1 is SGHRS, CDR2 YFSETQ, per germline. There are 18 residues in the CDR3. Trimming took 4 bases from V and 0 from J; bases not matched to a gene: 12. CDR3 residues: CASSGSGLSGSSYNEQFF. The CDR3 nucleotides read TGCGCCAGCAGCGGTTCTGGACTGAGCGGGAGCTCCTACAATGAGCAGTTCTTC.

V and J are TRBV2 and TRBJ1-4; 7 positions agree with TRBD1. J was trimmed by 0 bases and V by 6 bases; bases with no gene match: 7. Germline assignment: CDR1 SNHLY and CDR2 FYNNEI. The CDR3 is made up of 16 amino acids. The CDR3 region has the DNA TGTGCCAGCAGGACCGGGACAGTTCCAACTAATGAAAAACTGTTTTTT. This encodes CASRTGTVPTNEKLFF.